The rows below give T cell receptor beta chains drawn from one sample of a study of cytomegalovirus exposure and HLA in healthy donors. The data were produced by immunoSEQ multiplex PCR, yet TCRdb's version contains in-frame clones alone and is incomplete. The sample consists of 120,000 or so clones, roughly nine tenths of them appearing once. Sequenced: PBMCs. The receptors derive from a woman under 30 in good health and CMV-seronegative. Each CDR3 is given with its conserved first and last residue. The order of the fields is V gene, J gene, CDR3 protein.

v_gene: TRBV5-6
j_gene: TRBJ1-1
CDR3aa: CASSSGTGFHRYTEAFF

v_gene: TRBV2
j_gene: TRBJ2-4
CDR3aa: CASNGLKNIQYF

v_gene: TRBV30
j_gene: TRBJ2-1
CDR3aa: CAWRVAGYGYEQFF

v_gene: TRBV4-1
j_gene: TRBJ2-1
CDR3aa: CASTARLAGVSYNEQFF

v_gene: TRBV7-9
j_gene: TRBJ1-1
CDR3aa: CASSQTGMNTEAFF

v_gene: TRBV5-1
j_gene: TRBJ2-1
CDR3aa: CASNLEGASSYNEQFF

v_gene: TRBV28
j_gene: TRBJ2-5
CDR3aa: CASTLGGTSGRGQETQYF

v_gene: TRBV19
j_gene: TRBJ2-7
CDR3aa: CASSPGQREQYF

v_gene: TRBV4-2
j_gene: TRBJ1-5
CDR3aa: CASSQDSGVGQPQHF

v_gene: TRBV2
j_gene: TRBJ2-7
CDR3aa: CASSAYLAGADEQYF

v_gene: TRBV6-1
j_gene: TRBJ1-2
CDR3aa: CASSADRGYGYTF

v_gene: TRBV30
j_gene: TRBJ1-1
CDR3aa: CAWSAQGSVGTEAFF

v_gene: TRBV4-1
j_gene: TRBJ2-5
CDR3aa: CASSAGLAGKGWETQYF

v_gene: TRBV4-1
j_gene: TRBJ2-3
CDR3aa: CASSQGRASGRADTQYF

v_gene: TRBV4-1
j_gene: TRBJ2-1
CDR3aa: CASSQRPSNLGNEQFF

v_gene: TRBV11-2
j_gene: TRBJ2-1
CDR3aa: CASSDRTSPYNEQFF

v_gene: TRBV15
j_gene: TRBJ2-6
CDR3aa: CATSRDLRSGANVLTF

v_gene: TRBV12-5
j_gene: TRBJ2-1
CDR3aa: CASGRGTATYNEQFF

v_gene: TRBV19
j_gene: TRBJ1-5
CDR3aa: CASSMVHRFNQPQHF

v_gene: TRBV29-1
j_gene: TRBJ2-3
CDR3aa: CSVVGGSTDTQYF

v_gene: TRBV6-5
j_gene: TRBJ2-2
CDR3aa: CASRPGRGNTGELFF

v_gene: TRBV2
j_gene: TRBJ2-7
CDR3aa: CASSPGLAMYEQYF

v_gene: TRBV11-3
j_gene: TRBJ2-2
CDR3aa: CASSTRTSGLTNTGELFF

v_gene: TRBV28
j_gene: TRBJ2-3
CDR3aa: CASSSGQGRTDTQYF

v_gene: TRBV5-6
j_gene: TRBJ2-1
CDR3aa: CASSWTPGLAVHEQFF

v_gene: TRBV6-5
j_gene: TRBJ1-2
CDR3aa: CASSYSISQGRYGYTF

v_gene: TRBV11-3
j_gene: TRBJ2-7
CDR3aa: CASSWGTGLVQYF

v_gene: TRBV30
j_gene: TRBJ2-4
CDR3aa: CARSKRVHDIQYF

v_gene: TRBV28
j_gene: TRBJ2-7
CDR3aa: CASSLSREQYF

v_gene: TRBV29-1
j_gene: TRBJ2-1
CDR3aa: CSVETSGNSYNEQFF

v_gene: TRBV4-1
j_gene: TRBJ2-5
CDR3aa: CASSQVLARETQYF

v_gene: TRBV7-2
j_gene: TRBJ2-1
CDR3aa: CASNSPTAAYNEQFF

v_gene: TRBV7-6
j_gene: TRBJ2-7
CDR3aa: CASSFGTGLYEQYF

v_gene: TRBV27
j_gene: TRBJ1-2
CDR3aa: CASSTGTGNYGYTF

v_gene: TRBV28
j_gene: TRBJ1-2
CDR3aa: CASSLFVGHGYTF

v_gene: TRBV5-6
j_gene: TRBJ2-7
CDR3aa: CASSLEWTGIYEQYF

v_gene: TRBV9
j_gene: TRBJ2-1
CDR3aa: CASSVLPTVYNEQFF

v_gene: TRBV2
j_gene: TRBJ1-1
CDR3aa: CASRARVSVTEAFF

v_gene: TRBV5-6
j_gene: TRBJ2-1
CDR3aa: CASSLAGEQFF

v_gene: TRBV11-3
j_gene: TRBJ2-7
CDR3aa: CASSFGGADEQYF

v_gene: TRBV7-2
j_gene: TRBJ2-5
CDR3aa: CASTVGRRQETQYF

v_gene: TRBV7-8
j_gene: TRBJ1-2
CDR3aa: CASSRDRIYVSYGYTF

v_gene: TRBV7-9
j_gene: TRBJ2-7
CDR3aa: CASSFAFYEQYF

v_gene: TRBV28
j_gene: TRBJ2-1
CDR3aa: CASSLLAGGLNYNEQFF

v_gene: TRBV18
j_gene: TRBJ1-1
CDR3aa: CASSPRRGPTDTEAFF

v_gene: TRBV10-1
j_gene: TRBJ2-1
CDR3aa: CASSEDSGSYNEQFF

v_gene: TRBV5-1
j_gene: TRBJ1-1
CDR3aa: CASTKDRALNTEAFF

v_gene: TRBV29-1
j_gene: TRBJ1-1
CDR3aa: CSVGAGGLTEAFF

v_gene: TRBV11-3
j_gene: TRBJ2-5
CDR3aa: CASSTRRGTETQYF

v_gene: TRBV27
j_gene: TRBJ1-5
CDR3aa: CASSLLGTGPGNQPQHF